This T cell receptor beta chain was captured in a study of CD8 T cells in ankylosing spondylitis. Regarding the study as a whole: Roughly eight highly homologous variants made up a TCR beta motif, and this motif appeared characteristic of ankylosing spondylitis blood.

To note about this clonotype: Its antigen is as yet unknown.

V was pared by 3 bases and J by 14 bases, with 13 bases between. This CDR3 has 11 residues. Per the germline V gene, CDR1 is SGHTS and CDR2 is YDEGEE. Molecular-barcoded quantitative 5'-RACE produced these TCR beta libraries. Each CDR3 protein is one row after TCRdb ran MiXCR on the 5' RACE reads. The data hold under 250,000 distinct CDR3 sequences, with 32% observed a single time. The TCR sequence derives from a male donor with ankylosing spondylitis or in good health (not recorded which). Sequencing was carried out using blood, either unsorted or a sorted T cell fraction (not recorded which). This chain connects TRBV5-8 to TRBJ2-3; D is ambiguous. The CDR3: CASSWSRGRYF. CDR3 DNA: TGTGCCAGCAGCTGGAGTCGCGGAAGGTATTTT. The full variable domain, rest sourced from reference TRBV5-8 and TRBJ2-3, is EAGVTQSPTHLIKTRGQQATLRCSPISGHTSVYWYQQALGLGLQFLLWYDEGEERNRGNFPPRFSGRQFPNYSSELNVNALELEDSALYLCASSWSRGRYFGPGTRLTVL.